The present entry profiles one TCR beta chain with its context. The repertoire was sequenced with immunoSEQ multiplex PCR; TCRdb's copy has only in-frame clones and lacks some. This table holds 110,000 or so clones, 80% to 90% found once. This record comes from a study of control samples from healthy donors and cancer patients. Germline assignment: CDR1 KGHSH and CDR2 LQKENI. The CDR3 spans 16 residues. V dropped 3 bases and J dropped 5 bases, with 16 bases sitting between them. The TCR was taken from a woman aged 45-65 years in good health. What was sequenced was blood. V gene TRBV18 combines with J gene TRBJ2-2; tentative D call: TRBD2 (5 bases). In nucleotides, the CDR3 is TGTGCCAGCTCACCCCAAGCAGAGGGTCTTACCGGGGAGCTGTTTTTT. Its translation is CASSPQAEGLTGELFF.